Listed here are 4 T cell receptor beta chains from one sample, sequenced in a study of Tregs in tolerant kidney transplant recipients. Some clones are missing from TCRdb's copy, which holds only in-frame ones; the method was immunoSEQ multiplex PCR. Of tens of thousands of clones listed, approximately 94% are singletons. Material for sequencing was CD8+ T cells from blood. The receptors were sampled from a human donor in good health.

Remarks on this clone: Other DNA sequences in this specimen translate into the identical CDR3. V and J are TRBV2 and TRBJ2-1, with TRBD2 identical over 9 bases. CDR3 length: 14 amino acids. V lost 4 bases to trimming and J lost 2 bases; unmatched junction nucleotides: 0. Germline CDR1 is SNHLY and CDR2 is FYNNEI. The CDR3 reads CASSGGGAYNEQFF. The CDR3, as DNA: TGTGCCAGCAGTGGCGGGGGGGCCTACAATGAGCAGTTCTTC.

CDR3 DNA sequence: TGTGCCAGCAGTTACTCGGCAGGTCATTCACCCCTCCACTTT. Translating it yields CASSYSAGHSPLHF. The chain is built from TRBV6-5 and TRBJ1-6; D unclear. Germline V lookup: CDR1 MNHEY, CDR2 SVGAGI. The CDR3 extends over 14 amino acids. V was cut by 0 bases and J by 8 bases, with 8 bases left in between.

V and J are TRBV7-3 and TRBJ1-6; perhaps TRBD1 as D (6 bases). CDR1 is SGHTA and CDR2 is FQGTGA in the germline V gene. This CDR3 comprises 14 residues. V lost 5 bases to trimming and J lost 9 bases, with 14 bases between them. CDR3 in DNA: TGTGCCAGCAGCCTCAGGGGAAAGGGTTCACCCCTCCACTTT. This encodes CASSLRGKGSPLHF.

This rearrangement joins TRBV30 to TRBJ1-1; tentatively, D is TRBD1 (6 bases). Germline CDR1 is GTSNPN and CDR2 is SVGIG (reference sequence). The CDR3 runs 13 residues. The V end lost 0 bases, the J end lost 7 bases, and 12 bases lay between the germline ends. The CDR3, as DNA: TGTGCCTGGAGTGTCGCCCCAGGGGATGAAGCTTTCTTT. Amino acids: CAWSVAPGDEAFF.